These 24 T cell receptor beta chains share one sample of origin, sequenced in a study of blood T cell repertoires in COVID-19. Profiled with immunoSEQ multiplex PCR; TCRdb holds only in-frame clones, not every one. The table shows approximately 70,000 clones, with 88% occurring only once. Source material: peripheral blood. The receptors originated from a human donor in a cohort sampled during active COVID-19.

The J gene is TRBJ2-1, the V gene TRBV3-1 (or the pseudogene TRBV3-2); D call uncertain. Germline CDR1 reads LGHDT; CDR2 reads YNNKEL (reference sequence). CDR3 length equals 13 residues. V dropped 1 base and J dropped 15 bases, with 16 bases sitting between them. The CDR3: CASSQAQVGMSFF. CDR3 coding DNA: TGTGCCAGCAGCCAAGCCCAGGTAGGAATGTCGTTCTTC.

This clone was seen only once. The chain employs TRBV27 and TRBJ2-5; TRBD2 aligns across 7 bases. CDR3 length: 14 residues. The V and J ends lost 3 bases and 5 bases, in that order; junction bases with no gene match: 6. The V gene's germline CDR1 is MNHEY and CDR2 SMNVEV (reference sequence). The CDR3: CASSFSGLLETQYF. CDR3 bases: TGTGCCAGCAGTTTTAGCGGGCTGCTGGAGACCCAGTACTTC.

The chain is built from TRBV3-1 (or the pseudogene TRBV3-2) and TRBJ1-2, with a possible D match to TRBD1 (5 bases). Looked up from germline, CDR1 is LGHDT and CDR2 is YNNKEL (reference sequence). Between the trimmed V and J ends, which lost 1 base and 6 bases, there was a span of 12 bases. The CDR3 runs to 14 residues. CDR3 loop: CASSQVAGNHGYTF. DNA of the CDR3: TGTGCCAGCAGCCAAGTGGCAGGGAACCATGGCTACACCTTC.

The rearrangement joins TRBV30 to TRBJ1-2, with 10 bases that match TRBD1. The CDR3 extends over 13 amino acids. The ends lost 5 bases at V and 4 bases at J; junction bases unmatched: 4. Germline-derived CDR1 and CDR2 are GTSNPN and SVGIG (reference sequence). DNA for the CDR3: TGTGCCTGGGGGACAGGGGTCGGCTATGGCTACACCTTC. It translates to CAWGTGVGYGYTF. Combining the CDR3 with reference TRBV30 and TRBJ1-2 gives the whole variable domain SQTIHQWPATLVQPVGSPLSLECTVEGTSNPNLYWYRQAAGRGLQLLFYSVGIGQISSEVPQNLSASRPQDRQFILSSKKLLLSDSGFYLCAWGTGVGYGYTFGSGTRLTVV.

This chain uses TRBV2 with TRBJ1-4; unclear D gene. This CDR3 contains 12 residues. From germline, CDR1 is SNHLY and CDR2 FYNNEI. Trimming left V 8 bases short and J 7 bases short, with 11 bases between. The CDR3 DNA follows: TGTGCCAGCGGACGGGGATTTGAAAAACTGTTTTTT. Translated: CASGRGFEKLFF.

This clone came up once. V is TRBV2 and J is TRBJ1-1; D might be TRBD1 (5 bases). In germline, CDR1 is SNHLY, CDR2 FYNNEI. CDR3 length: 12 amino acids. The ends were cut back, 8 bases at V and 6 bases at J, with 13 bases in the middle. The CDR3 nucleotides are TGTGCCAGCTCAGGGAATAGAGCTGAAGCTTTCTTT. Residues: CASSGNRAEAFF.

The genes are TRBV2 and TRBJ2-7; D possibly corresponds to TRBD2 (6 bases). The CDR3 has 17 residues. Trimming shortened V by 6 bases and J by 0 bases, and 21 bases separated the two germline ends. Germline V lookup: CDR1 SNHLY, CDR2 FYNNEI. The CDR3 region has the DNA TGTGCCAGCAGCCCCCCGAAACTAGCCGTTAGCTCCTACGAGCAGTACTTC. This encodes CASSPPKLAVSSYEQYF.

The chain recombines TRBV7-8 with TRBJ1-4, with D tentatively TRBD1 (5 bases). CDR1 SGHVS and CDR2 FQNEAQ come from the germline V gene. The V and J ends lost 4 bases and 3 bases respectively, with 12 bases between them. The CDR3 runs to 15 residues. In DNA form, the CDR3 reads TGTGCCAGCAGCTCCCCGACAGTTGCTAATGAAAAACTGTTTTTT. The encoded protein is CASSSPTVANEKLFF.

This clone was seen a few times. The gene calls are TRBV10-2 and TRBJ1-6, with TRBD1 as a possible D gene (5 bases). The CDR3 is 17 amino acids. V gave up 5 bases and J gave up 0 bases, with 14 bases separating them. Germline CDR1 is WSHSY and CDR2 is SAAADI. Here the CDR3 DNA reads TGCGCCAGCAGTTCCCGGGACTTGAGCTCCTATAATTCACCCCTCCACTTT. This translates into CASSSRDLSSYNSPLHF.

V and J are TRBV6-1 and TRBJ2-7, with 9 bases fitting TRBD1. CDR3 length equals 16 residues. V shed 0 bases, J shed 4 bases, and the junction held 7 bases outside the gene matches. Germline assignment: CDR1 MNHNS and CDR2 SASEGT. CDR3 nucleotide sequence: TGTGCCAGCAGTGAAGCCTTGACAGGGGGGCTGTACGAGCAGTACTTC. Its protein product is CASSEALTGGLYEQYF.

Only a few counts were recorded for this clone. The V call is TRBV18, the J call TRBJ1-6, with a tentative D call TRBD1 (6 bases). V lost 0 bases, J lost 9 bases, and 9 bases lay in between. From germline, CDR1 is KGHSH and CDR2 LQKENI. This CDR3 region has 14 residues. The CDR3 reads CASSPPTGGSPLHF. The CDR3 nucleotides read TGTGCCAGCTCACCACCGACAGGAGGTTCACCCCTCCACTTT.

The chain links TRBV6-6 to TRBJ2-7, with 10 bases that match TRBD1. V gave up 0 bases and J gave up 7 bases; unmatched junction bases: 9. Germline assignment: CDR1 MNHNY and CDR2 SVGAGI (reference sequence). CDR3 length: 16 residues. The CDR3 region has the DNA TGTGCCAGCAGTTACTCGTGGGACAGGGGCTCTAATGAGCAGTACTTC. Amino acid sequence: CASSYSWDRGSNEQYF.

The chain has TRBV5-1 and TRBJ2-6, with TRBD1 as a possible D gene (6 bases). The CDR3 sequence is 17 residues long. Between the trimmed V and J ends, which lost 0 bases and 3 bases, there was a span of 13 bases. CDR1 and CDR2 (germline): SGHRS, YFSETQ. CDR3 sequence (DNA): TGCGCCAGCAGCTTGGAGGGACAAGGGAGTGGGGCCAACGTCCTGACTTTC. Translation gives CASSLEGQGSGANVLTF.

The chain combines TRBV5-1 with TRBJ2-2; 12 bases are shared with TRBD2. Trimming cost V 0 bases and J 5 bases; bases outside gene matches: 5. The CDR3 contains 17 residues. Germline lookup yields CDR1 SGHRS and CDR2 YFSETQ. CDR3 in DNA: TGCGCCAGCAGCTTGGGGACCGGGACTAGCGGGACCGGGGAGCTGTTTTTT. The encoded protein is CASSLGTGTSGTGELFF.

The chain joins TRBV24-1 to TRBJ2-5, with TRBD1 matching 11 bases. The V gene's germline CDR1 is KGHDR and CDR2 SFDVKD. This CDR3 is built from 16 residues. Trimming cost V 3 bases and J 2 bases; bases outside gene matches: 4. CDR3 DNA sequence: TGTGCCACCAGTGATCGGACAGGGGGCCATCAAGAGACCCAGTACTTC. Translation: CATSDRTGGHQETQYF.

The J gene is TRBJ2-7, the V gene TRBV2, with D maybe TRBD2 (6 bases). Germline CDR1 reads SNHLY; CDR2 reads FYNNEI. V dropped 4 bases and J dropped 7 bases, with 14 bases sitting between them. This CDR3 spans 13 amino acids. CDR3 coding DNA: TGTGCCAGCAGTGCGCTAGCGTTTCAAGAGCAGTACTTC. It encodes CASSALAFQEQYF.

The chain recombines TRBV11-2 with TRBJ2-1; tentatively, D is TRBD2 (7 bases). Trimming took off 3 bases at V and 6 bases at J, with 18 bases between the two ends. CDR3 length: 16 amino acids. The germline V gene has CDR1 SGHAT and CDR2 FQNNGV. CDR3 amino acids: CASSLGGAGTVNEQFF. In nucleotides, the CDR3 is TGTGCCAGCAGCTTGGGGGGGGCAGGGACTGTCAATGAGCAGTTCTTC.

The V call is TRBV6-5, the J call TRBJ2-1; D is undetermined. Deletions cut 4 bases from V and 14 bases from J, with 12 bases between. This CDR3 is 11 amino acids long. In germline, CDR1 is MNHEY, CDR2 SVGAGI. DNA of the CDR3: TGTGCCAGCAGTTCGAGGCGGCGAGAGTTCTTC. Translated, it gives CASSSRRREFF.

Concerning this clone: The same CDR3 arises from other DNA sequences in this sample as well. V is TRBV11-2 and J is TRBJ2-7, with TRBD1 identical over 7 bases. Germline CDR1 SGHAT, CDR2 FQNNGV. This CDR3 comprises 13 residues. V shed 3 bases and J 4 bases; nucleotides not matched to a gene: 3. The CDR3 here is CASSLTGRYEQYF. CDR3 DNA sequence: TGTGCCAGCAGCTTGACAGGGCGGTACGAGCAGTACTTC. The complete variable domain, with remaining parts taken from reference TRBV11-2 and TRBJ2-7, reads EAGVAQSPRYKIIEKRQSVAFWCNPISGHATLYWYQQILGQGPKLLIQFQNNGVVDDSQLPKDRFSAERLKGVDSTLKIQPAKLEDSAVYLCASSLTGRYEQYFGPGTRLTVT.

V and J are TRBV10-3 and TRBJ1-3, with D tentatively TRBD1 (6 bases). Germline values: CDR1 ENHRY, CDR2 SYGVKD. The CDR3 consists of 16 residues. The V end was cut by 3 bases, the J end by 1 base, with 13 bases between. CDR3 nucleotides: TGTGCCATCAGTGATCTGGGGGCCCCTTCTGGAAACACCATATATTTT. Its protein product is CAISDLGAPSGNTIYF.

DNA of the CDR3: TGTGCCAGCAGCCCCTGGGACAACCAAGAGACCCAGTACTTC. Translated, it gives CASSPWDNQETQYF. The rearrangement uses TRBV3-1 (or the pseudogene TRBV3-2) and TRBJ2-5; tentative D call: TRBD1 (6 bases). Germline V gene lookup returns CDR1 LGHDT and CDR2 YNNKEL (reference sequence). The CDR3 extends over 14 amino acids. Trimming took 4 bases from V and 0 from J, leaving 9 bases between them.

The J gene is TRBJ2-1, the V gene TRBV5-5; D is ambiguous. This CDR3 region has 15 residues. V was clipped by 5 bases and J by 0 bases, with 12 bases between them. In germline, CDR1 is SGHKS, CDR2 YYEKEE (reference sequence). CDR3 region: CASRRGDSSYNEQFF. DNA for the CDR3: TGTGCCAGCAGAAGAGGAGACTCCTCCTACAATGAGCAGTTCTTC.

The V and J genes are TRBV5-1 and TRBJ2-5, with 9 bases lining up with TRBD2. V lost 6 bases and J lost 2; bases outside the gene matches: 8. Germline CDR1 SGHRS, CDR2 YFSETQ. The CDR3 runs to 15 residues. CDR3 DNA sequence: TGCGCCAGCACCCGAAGCGGGGGGCCACAAGAGACCCAGTACTTC. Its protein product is CASTRSGGPQETQYF.

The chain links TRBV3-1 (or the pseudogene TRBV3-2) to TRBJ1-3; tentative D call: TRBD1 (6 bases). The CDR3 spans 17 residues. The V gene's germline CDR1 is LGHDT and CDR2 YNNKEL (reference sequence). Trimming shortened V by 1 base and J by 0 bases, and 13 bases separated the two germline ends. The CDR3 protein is CASSQGSGAISGNTIYF. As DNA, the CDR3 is TGTGCCAGCAGCCAAGGGTCAGGGGCTATCTCTGGAAACACCATATATTTT.